The rows below give T cell receptor beta chains drawn from one sample of a study of blood T cell repertoires in COVID-19. Method: immunoSEQ multiplex PCR; TCRdb's copy keeps in-frame clones and lacks some. The sample yields 200,000 to 300,000 clones, approximately 90% seen once. The sample was PBMCs or T cells enriched from blood (not recorded which). These receptors were collected from a woman aged 40 to 49 with acute COVID-19. CDR3s include the opening cysteine and the closing phenylalanine or tryptophan. A D gene is named only where the DNA matches it firmly. Size is stated for part of the rows, as once, few or many counts, or as a class when the clone is expanded.

j_call,clone_size,v_call,d_call,cdr3_nt,cdr3_aa
TRBJ2-6,NA,TRBV11-2,TRBD1,TGTGCCAGCAGCTCCCATTTTGGACAGGGTTCTGGGGCCAACGTCCTGACTTTC,CASSSHFGQGSGANVLTF
TRBJ1-5,NA,TRBV6-5,NA,TGTGCCAGCGTGACAGTAGGCAATCAGCCCCAGCATTTT,CASVTVGNQPQHF
TRBJ1-5,NA,TRBV6-5,NA,TGTGCCAGCTGGACAGGCAATCAGCCCCAGCATTTT,CASWTGNQPQHF
TRBJ2-3,NA,TRBV4-3,TRBD2,TGCGCCAGCAGCCAAGGGGGTGGAAGCGGGAGTTGGAGCACAGATACGCAGTATTTT,CASSQGGGSGSWSTDTQYF
TRBJ2-3,NA,TRBV24-1,NA,TGTGCCACCAGTGGGACCTACGATCATAACAGGGCCTCTAGCACAGATACGCAGTATTTT,CATSGTYDHNRASSTDTQYF
TRBJ1-4,NA,TRBV13,NA,TGTGCCAGCGGTTCAGGGCCCGAGGAAAAACTGTTTTTT,CASGSGPEEKLFF
TRBJ1-2,NA,TRBV10-3,NA,TGTGCCATCAATGGCGGGTATGGCTACACCTTC,CAINGGYGYTF
TRBJ2-7,NA,TRBV28,NA,TGTGCCAGCAGTTTTCCACCGGGGTTTCTAGCCTACGAGCAGTACTTC,CASSFPPGFLAYEQYF
TRBJ2-5,NA,TRBV4-1,TRBD1,TGCGCCAGCAGCCAAGATGGGACAGGTCACGAGACCCAGTACTTC,CASSQDGTGHETQYF
TRBJ2-2,NA,TRBV7-8,NA,TGTGCCAGCAGTAAAGCGGGCGGGGAGCTGTTTTTT,CASSKAGGELFF
TRBJ1-2,NA,TRBV28,TRBD1,TGTGCCAGCAGCTCCGGGACAGGGGGAGGCTACACCTTC,CASSSGTGGGYTF
TRBJ2-4,NA,TRBV5-6,TRBD2,TGTGCCAGCAGCTTGCTTCCGACTAGCGACATTCAGTACTTC,CASSLLPTSDIQYF
TRBJ2-7,NA,TRBV5-1,TRBD2,TGCGCCAGCAGCTTGGAACCTAGCGGATTCTACGAGCAGTACTTC,CASSLEPSGFYEQYF
TRBJ2-3,NA,TRBV27,NA,TGTGCCAGCAACCGGGCCGGAGGGGCAGATACGCAGTATTTT,CASNRAGGADTQYF
TRBJ2-1,NA,TRBV6-1,TRBD2,TGTGCCAGCAGTGAGACTAGCTCCCCTGGGGATGAGCAGTTCTTC,CASSETSSPGDEQFF
TRBJ2-1,NA,TRBV30,TRBD2,TGTGCCTTCCATAGCGGGAGCCCCAATGAGCAGTTCTTC,CAFHSGSPNEQFF
TRBJ1-1,NA,TRBV9,TRBD1,TGTGCCAGCAGAGCGACATCAGACAGGGGCTCTGAAGCTTTCTTT,CASRATSDRGSEAFF
TRBJ2-2,NA,TRBV7-3,TRBD2,TGTGCCAGCAGCCGTGGACTAGACGGCGAGGAGCTGTTTTTT,CASSRGLDGEELFF
TRBJ1-2,NA,TRBV10-3,TRBD1,TGTGCCATCAATCCCGGGACAGGGGGATCGGGCTATGGCTACACCTTC,CAINPGTGGSGYGYTF
TRBJ1-2,NA,TRBV10-3,TRBD1,TGTGCCATCAGTGGCGTACAGGGGGCGGGTGGCTACACCTTC,CAISGVQGAGGYTF
TRBJ2-2,NA,TRBV5-4,TRBD1,TGTGCCAGCAGCAGAACCGGGACAGGGCGCACCGGGGAGCTGTTTTTT,CASSRTGTGRTGELFF
TRBJ2-1,NA,TRBV28,NA,TGTGCCAGCAGTTTACATAGCGGCACCTCCTACAATGAGCAGTTCTTC,CASSLHSGTSYNEQFF
TRBJ2-7,NA,TRBV27,TRBD2,TGTGCCAGCAGTTCTGGGACTAGCGGGATCTACGAGCAGTACTTC,CASSSGTSGIYEQYF
TRBJ2-3,NA,TRBV24-1,NA,TGTGCCACCAGCCCGACGGGGGAAGATACGCAGTATTTT,CATSPTGEDTQYF
TRBJ2-1,NA,TRBV15,TRBD2,TGTGCCACCAGCAGAACTAGCGGGTTTTTGTACAATGAGCAGTTCTTC,CATSRTSGFLYNEQFF
TRBJ1-5,NA,TRBV19,TRBD1,TGTGCCAGTAGTTCACAGGGGCGATATAGCAATCAGCCCCAGCATTTT,CASSSQGRYSNQPQHF
TRBJ2-5,NA,TRBV9,TRBD2,TGTGCCAGCAGCGTAGATAGGGGACTAGCGGGAGTGGAGACCCAGTACTTC,CASSVDRGLAGVETQYF
TRBJ2-3,NA,TRBV5-1,NA,TGCGCCAGCATGGTCGGTAGCACAGATACGCAGTATTTT,CASMVGSTDTQYF
TRBJ1-4,NA,TRBV28,TRBD1,TGTGCCAGCAGTTTATTCGACAGGGGGAATGAAAAACTGTTTTTT,CASSLFDRGNEKLFF
TRBJ1-5,NA,TRBV28,TRBD1,TGTGCTAGCAGAGGGGGCCACAATCAGCCCCAGCATTTT,CASRGGHNQPQHF
TRBJ2-3,NA,TRBV7-7,TRBD2,TGTGCTAGCAGCTTAGCGGGAGGACCCGCAGATACGCAGTATTTT,CASSLAGGPADTQYF
TRBJ1-2,once,TRBV5-8,NA,TGTGCCAGCAGCTTGGGGGGAGTTCCGGGCTACACCTTC,CASSLGGVPGYTF
TRBJ2-5,NA,TRBV4-1,TRBD2,TGCGCCAGCAGCCAAGTAGGTCTAGCGGCACAAGAGACCCAGTACTTC,CASSQVGLAAQETQYF
TRBJ2-5,few,TRBV20-1,TRBD2,TGCAGTGCTAGTTGGGCTAGCGGACCTCAAGAGACCCAGTACTTC,CSASWASGPQETQYF
TRBJ2-1,NA,TRBV6-5,NA,TGTGCCAGCAGTTCGCCGGGTCTCAGATGGGAGCAGTTCTTC,CASSSPGLRWEQFF
TRBJ2-1,once,TRBV9,TRBD2,TGTGCCAGCAGCGTAGCCAGCGGGAGGGCCCCCAAGGAGCAGTTCTTC,CASSVASGRAPKEQFF
TRBJ1-5,NA,TRBV24-1,TRBD1,TGTGCCACCAGTGATGACAGGGGTAGCAATCAGCCCCAGCATTTT,CATSDDRGSNQPQHF
TRBJ2-2,NA,TRBV25-1,NA,TGTGCCAGCAGTGGACCGACAGGTATAAACACCGGGGAGCTGTTTTTT,CASSGPTGINTGELFF
TRBJ1-6,NA,TRBV5-1,NA,TGCGCCAGCGGAGTAGACAGAGAAGATTCACCCCTCCACTTT,CASGVDREDSPLHF
TRBJ1-4,NA,TRBV2,NA,TGTGCCAGCAGGCGGGGAGGGTCGAGGGATGAAAAACTGTTTTTT,CASRRGGSRDEKLFF
TRBJ2-3,once,TRBV10-1,TRBD2,TGCGCCAGCAGTGAGGCGGGACTAGCCGAGGATACGCAGTATTTT,CASSEAGLAEDTQYF
TRBJ2-7,NA,TRBV7-2,NA,TGTGCCAGCAGCGCCCGCCCCGGACTAAGCTCCTACGAGCAGTACTTC,CASSARPGLSSYEQYF
TRBJ2-7,NA,TRBV19,TRBD2,TGTGCCAGTAGTACGCCGGGACTAGCGGGGTATTCCTACGAGCAGTACTTC,CASSTPGLAGYSYEQYF
TRBJ1-1,NA,TRBV4-3,NA,TGCGCCAGCAGCCGGTTTAGGGGGTATGACACTGAAGCTTTCTTT,CASSRFRGYDTEAFF
TRBJ1-2,once,TRBV6-5,NA,TGTGCCAGCAGTCTCCGGGGGGGTAACTATGGCTACACCTTC,CASSLRGGNYGYTF